This T cell receptor beta chain came from a study of blood T cell repertoires in COVID-19. Turning to the study itself: Sites in the United States, Italy and Spain provided acute and convalescent COVID-19 samples.

In the original processing: The assay estimated nucleated cells by amplifying reference gene primers. Only in-frame clones appear in the TCRdb table, and some are missing; sequencing was by immunoSEQ multiplex PCR. That table supplies the V and J calls and clone size; D and trimming were determined from the DNA. The repertoire includes 98,000 or so clones, about 80% of them detected once, and about 27% sits in the top ten. Trimming pared 2 bases from V and 6 bases from J, leaving 14 bases between. Germline lookup yields CDR1 SGDLS and CDR2 YYNGEE. The CDR3 covers 14 residues. This clonotype was obtained from a man between 60 and 70 years old with acute or convalescent COVID-19. The V gene is TRBV9, the J gene TRBJ1-1; a weak D match, TRBD1 (6 bases). The sample comprised peripheral blood. The CDR3 sequence is CASSVEGGNSEAFF. The CDR3 nucleotides are TGTGCCAGCAGCGTGGAGGGGGGGAATTCTGAAGCTTTCTTT.